The 15 T cell receptor beta chains in this list originate from one sample, sequenced in a study of T cell repertoires in cytomegalovirus infection. TCRdb reprocessed the reads via MiXCR and lists one record per CDR3 protein. The sample comprises hundreds of thousands of distinct CDR3 sequences, over 7.5% of which are singletons, and about 4.5% rests with the top ten. Specimen: PBMCs. Receptors originate from a human donor in good health (CMV status not recorded). Some clones in this sample may be carry-over from other donors' samples.

The CDR3 is CSAPPGKGLGAFF. Written as DNA, the CDR3 is TGCAGTGCTCCGCCGGGTAAGGGGTTAGGAGCTTTCTTT. The chain combines TRBV20-1 with TRBJ1-1; D is possibly TRBD1 (5 bases). The length of the CDR3 is 13 residues. With 5 bases removed from V and 10 bases from J, the gap between germline ends came to 20 bases. Per the germline V gene, CDR1 is DFQATT and CDR2 is SNEGSKA (reference sequence).

This clonotype was seen repeatedly, ten times or more. V and J are TRBV7-2 and TRBJ1-4; D is unresolved. V was shortened by 5 bases and J by 4 bases, with 14 bases between the two germline ends. The CDR3 runs 15 residues. From germline, CDR1 is SGHTA and CDR2 FQGNSA. The DNA for the CDR3 is TGTGCCAGCAGCCAGGCTCGAGGGAGTAATGAAAAACTGTTTTTT. It codes for CASSQARGSNEKLFF.

The chain employs TRBV28 and TRBJ2-7; D remains ambiguous. With 4 bases removed from V and 5 bases from J, the gap between germline ends came to 9 bases. The germline gives CDR1 MDHEN, CDR2 SYDVKM. The CDR3 extends over 12 amino acids. Written as DNA, the CDR3 is TGTGCCAGCAGTTCGTTAACCCACGAGCAGTACTTC. Protein: CASSSLTHEQYF.

This clonotype has at least ten counts. In nucleotides, the CDR3 is TGTGCCAGCAGCTTTTCCGGGACAGGGATATCGGCGGCTTTCTTT. Residues: CASSFSGTGISAAFF. The gene calls are TRBV5-4 and TRBJ1-1, with 9 bases identical to TRBD1. Germline trimming cut 2 bases from V and 11 bases from J; bases unmatched to any gene: 13. This CDR3 has 15 residues. CDR1 is SGHNT, CDR2 YYREEE, per germline (reference sequence).

This clonotype was seen a few times. CDR3 in DNA: TGTGCCAGCAGCCCGTCTGGGGTTGCATCCGGGGAGCTGTTTTTT. It yields the protein CASSPSGVASGELFF. The chain has TRBV6-4 and TRBJ2-2; D gene uncertain. With 6 bases removed from V and 6 bases from J, the gap between germline ends came to 17 bases. Germline values: CDR1 MRHNA, CDR2 SNTAGT. The CDR3 spans 15 residues.

The chain uses TRBV12-3 or TRBV12-4 and TRBJ2-1, with 10 bases lining up with TRBD2. The V and J ends lost 5 bases and 2 bases, in that order; junction bases with no gene match: 6. The CDR3 runs 16 residues. The DNA for the CDR3 is TGTGCCAGCAGTGATCCGACTAGCGGGCCCTACAATGAGCAGTTCTTC. Residues: CASSDPTSGPYNEQFF.

This clonotype has a count of ten or more. The chain is built from TRBV7-2 and TRBJ2-7; D is unresolved. Germline V gene sequence: CDR1 SGHTA, CDR2 FQGNSA. This CDR3 contains 13 residues. The ends were cut back, 6 bases at V and 1 base at J, with 10 bases in the middle. The CDR3 loop is CASSSERSYEQYF. CDR3 sequence (DNA): TGTGCCAGCAGTTCCGAGAGGTCCTACGAGCAGTACTTC.

This clonotype showed up just a few times. The rearrangement joins TRBV20-1 to TRBJ1-2; D call uncertain. The V end was cut by 8 bases, the J end by 4 bases, with 17 bases between. The CDR3 sequence is 13 residues long. From germline, CDR1 is DFQATT and CDR2 SNEGSKA (reference sequence). CDR3 DNA: TGCAGTTTCTTGGGCCGTACCTTCTATGGCTACACCTTC. It encodes CSFLGRTFYGYTF.

This clonotype was observed at least ten times. The V gene is TRBV28, the J gene TRBJ1-5; D is undetermined. CDR3 size: 12 residues. V dropped 6 bases and J dropped 6 bases, with 9 bases sitting between them. CDR1 MDHEN and CDR2 SYDVKM come from the germline V gene. The CDR3 spells CASSSSVQPQHF. DNA of the CDR3: TGTGCCAGCAGCAGTTCGGTTCAGCCCCAGCATTTT. The variable domain in full, completed from reference TRBV28 and TRBJ1-5, reads DVKVTQSSRYLVKRTGEKVFLECVQDMDHENMFWYRQDPGLGLRLIYFSYDVKMKEKGDIPEGYSVSREKKERFSLILESASTNQTSMYLCASSSSVQPQHFGDGTRLSIL.

The chain uses TRBV19 and TRBJ1-2; a weak D match, TRBD1 (6 bases). The germline V and J ends were trimmed by 5 bases and 0 bases, with 13 bases remaining between them. The germline V gene encodes CDR1 LNHDA and CDR2 SQIVND (reference sequence). The CDR3 loop spans 15 amino acids. DNA for the CDR3: TGTGCCAGTAGTTTCTCGGACAGACCTAACTATGGCTACACCTTC. Its protein product is CASSFSDRPNYGYTF.

The V gene is TRBV11-3, the J gene TRBJ2-3, with 9 bases lining up with TRBD2. Germline trimming cut 5 bases from V and 1 base from J; bases unmatched to any gene: 1. Germline values: CDR1 SGHNT, CDR2 YENEEA. The CDR3 sequence is 14 residues long. Written as DNA, the CDR3 is TGTGCCAGCAGCCGGACTAGCGGCACAGATACGCAGTATTTT. It is translated as CASSRTSGTDTQYF.

This clonotype turned up a few times. The J gene is TRBJ2-7, the V gene TRBV30; TRBD2 matches at 7 bases. Germline trimming cut 2 bases from V and 4 bases from J; bases unmatched to any gene: 8. Germline V lookup: CDR1 GTSNPN, CDR2 SVGIG (reference sequence). The CDR3 sequence is 14 residues long. The CDR3 DNA reads TGTGCCTGGAGTACGGGAGGAACTGGTTACGAGCAGTACTTC. Its protein is CAWSTGGTGYEQYF.

The table lists this clonotype with a few counts. The genes are TRBV7-2 and TRBJ2-1, with TRBD2 matching 8 bases. The CDR3 consists of 14 residues. Germline CDR1 and CDR2: SGHTA and FQGNSA. Trimming at V came to 7 bases and at J to 2 bases, leaving 4 bases not matched to a gene. The CDR3 nucleotides read TGTGCCAGCACCCACGGGGGGGCCTACAATGAGCAGTTCTTC. This encodes CASTHGGAYNEQFF.

This clonotype has ten or more counts. The chain combines TRBV4-2 with TRBJ1-5; no firm D call. This CDR3 region has 16 residues. Per germline, CDR1 LGHNA and CDR2 YNFKEQ. Trimming shortened V by 1 base and J by 1 base, and 11 bases separated the two germline ends. CDR3 sequence (DNA): TGTGCCAGCAGCCAAGTGTCGGGATCGAGCAATCAGCCCCAGCATTTT. It yields the protein CASSQVSGSSNQPQHF.

This clonotype was recorded at least ten times. This rearrangement joins TRBV12-3 or TRBV12-4 to TRBJ1-6; 9 bases match TRBD1. The CDR3 length is 16 residues. The trim removed 5 bases at V and 7 bases at J, leaving 9 bases unmatched. The CDR3 nucleotides are TGTGCCAGCAGTCACTCCGGGACAGGGAGAAATTCACCCCTCCACTTT. This sequence encodes CASSHSGTGRNSPLHF.